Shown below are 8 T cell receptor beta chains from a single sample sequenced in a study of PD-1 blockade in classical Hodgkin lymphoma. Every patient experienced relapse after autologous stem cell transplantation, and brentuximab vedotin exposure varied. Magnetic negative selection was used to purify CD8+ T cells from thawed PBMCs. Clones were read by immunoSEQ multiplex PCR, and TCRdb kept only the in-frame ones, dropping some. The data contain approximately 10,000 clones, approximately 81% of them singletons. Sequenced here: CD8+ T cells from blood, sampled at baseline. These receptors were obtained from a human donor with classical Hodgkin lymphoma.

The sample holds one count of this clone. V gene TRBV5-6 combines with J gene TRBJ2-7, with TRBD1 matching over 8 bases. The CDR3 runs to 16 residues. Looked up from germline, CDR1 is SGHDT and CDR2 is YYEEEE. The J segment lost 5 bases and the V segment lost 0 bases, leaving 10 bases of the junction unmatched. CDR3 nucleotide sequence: TGTGCCAGCAGCTTGGCCGCCGGGACAGGCAACAACGAGCAGTACTTC. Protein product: CASSLAAGTGNNEQYF. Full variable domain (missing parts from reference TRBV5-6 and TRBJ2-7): DAGVTQSPTHLIKTRGQQVTLRCSPKSGHDTVSWYQQALGQGPQFIFQYYEEEERQRGNFPDRFSGHQFPNYSSELNVNALLLGDSALYLCASSLAAGTGNNEQYFGPGTRLTVT.

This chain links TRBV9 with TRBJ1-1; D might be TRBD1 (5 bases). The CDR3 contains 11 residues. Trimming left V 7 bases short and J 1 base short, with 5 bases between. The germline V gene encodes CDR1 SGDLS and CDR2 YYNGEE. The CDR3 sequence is CASGGNTEAFF. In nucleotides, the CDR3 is TGTGCCAGCGGGGGGAACACTGAAGCTTTCTTT.

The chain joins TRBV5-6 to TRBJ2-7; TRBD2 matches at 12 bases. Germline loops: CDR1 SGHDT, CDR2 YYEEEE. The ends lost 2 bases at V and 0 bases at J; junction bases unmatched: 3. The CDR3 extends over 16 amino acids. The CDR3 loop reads CASSFSLAGGSYEQYF. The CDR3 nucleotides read TGTGCCAGCAGCTTCTCACTAGCGGGAGGCTCCTACGAGCAGTACTTC.

The CDR3 loop reads CASSQVGTRKHEQYF. The CDR3 DNA is TGCGCCAGCAGCCAAGTTGGGACTAGGAAACACGAGCAGTACTTC. The V gene is TRBV4-1, the J gene TRBJ2-7, with 8 bases that match TRBD2. Trimming removed 1 base from V and 5 bases from J; junction bases left unmatched: 7. CDR1 is MGHRA, CDR2 YSYEKL, per germline. CDR3 length: 15 amino acids.

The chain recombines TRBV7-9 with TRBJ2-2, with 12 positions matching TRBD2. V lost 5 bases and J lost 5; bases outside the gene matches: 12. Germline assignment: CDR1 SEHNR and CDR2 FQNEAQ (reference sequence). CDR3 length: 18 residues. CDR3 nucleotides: TGTGCCAGCAGCAATGGACTAGCGGGATACCTGGGTACCGGGGAGCTGTTTTTT. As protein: CASSNGLAGYLGTGELFF.

Here the CDR3 DNA reads TGTGCCAGCAGCGACGTCACAGGGGGCCCCTACAATGAGCAGTTCTTC. This gives the protein CASSDVTGGPYNEQFF. V and J are TRBV5-6 and TRBJ2-1, with 9 bases matching TRBD1. Germline trimming cut 4 bases from V and 2 bases from J; bases unmatched to any gene: 7. CDR1 and CDR2 from the germline V gene are SGHDT and YYEEEE. This CDR3 is built from 16 residues.

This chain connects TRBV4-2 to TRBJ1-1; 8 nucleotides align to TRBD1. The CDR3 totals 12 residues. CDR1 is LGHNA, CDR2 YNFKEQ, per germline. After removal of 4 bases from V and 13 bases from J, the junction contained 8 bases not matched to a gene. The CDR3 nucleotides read TGTGCCAGCAGCCTTGGACAGGGATTTGGTTTCTTT. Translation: CASSLGQGFGFF.

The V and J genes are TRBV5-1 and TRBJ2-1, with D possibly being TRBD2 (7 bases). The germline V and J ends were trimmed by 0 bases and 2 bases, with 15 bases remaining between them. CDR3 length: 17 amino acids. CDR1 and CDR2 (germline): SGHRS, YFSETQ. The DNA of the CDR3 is TGCGCCAGCAGCTTGGCTGGGGGGGGGCTCACCTACAATGAGCAGTTCTTC. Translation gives CASSLAGGGLTYNEQFF.